The rows below give T cell receptor beta chains drawn from one sample of a study of T cell responses to AZD1222 COVID-19 vaccine. Clones were sequenced by immunoSEQ multiplex PCR, and TCRdb holds only the in-frame ones, with some missing. The sample lists some 80,000 clones; around 88% were seen once. The sequences come from peripheral blood, collected 28 days after the second dose of the MenACWY control vaccine. Source of these receptors: an adult who received the MenACWY meningococcal vaccine as a control. CDR3s include the opening cysteine and the closing phenylalanine or tryptophan. The D gene is left open where the match is weak. The size field is filled for only some rows; it gives once, few, many or a size class.

D gene: -; V gene: TRBV5-1; J gene: TRBJ2-7; clone size: -; CDR3 protein: CASRTGRNEQYF; CDR3 DNA: TGCGCCAGCAGAACAGGGCGGAACGAGCAGTACTTC
D gene: -; V gene: TRBV9; J gene: TRBJ2-3; clone size: -; CDR3 protein: CASSVAARDTQYF; CDR3 DNA: TGTGCCAGCAGCGTAGCGGCGAGAGATACGCAGTATTTT
D gene: -; V gene: TRBV5-5; J gene: TRBJ1-5; clone size: -; CDR3 protein: CASSFLGDSNQPQHF; CDR3 DNA: TGTGCCAGCAGCTTTTTAGGAGATAGCAATCAGCCCCAGCATTTT
D gene: -; V gene: TRBV6-4; J gene: TRBJ1-2; clone size: -; CDR3 protein: CASKQAPGYGYTF; CDR3 DNA: TGTGCCAGCAAACAGGCCCCGGGCTATGGCTACACCTTC
D gene: TRBD1; V gene: TRBV3-1/TRBV3-2; J gene: TRBJ1-2; clone size: once; CDR3 protein: CASSLGTGGDYGYTF; CDR3 DNA: TGTGCCAGCAGCCTCGGGACAGGGGGCGACTATGGCTACACCTTC
D gene: TRBD1; V gene: TRBV9; J gene: TRBJ1-3; clone size: -; CDR3 protein: CASSVMQGEGNTIYF; CDR3 DNA: TGTGCCAGCAGCGTCATGCAGGGGGAAGGAAACACCATATATTTT
D gene: -; V gene: TRBV5-5; J gene: TRBJ1-1; clone size: -; CDR3 protein: CASSLGTPEAFF; CDR3 DNA: TGTGCCAGCAGCTTGGGGACTCCCGAAGCTTTCTTT
D gene: -; V gene: TRBV30; J gene: TRBJ1-4; clone size: -; CDR3 protein: CACQGIDNEKLFF; CDR3 DNA: TGTGCCTGCCAGGGGATTGATAATGAAAAACTGTTTTTT
D gene: TRBD1; V gene: TRBV7-9; J gene: TRBJ2-7; clone size: -; CDR3 protein: CASSPTGAYEQYF; CDR3 DNA: TGTGCCAGCAGCCCGACAGGGGCCTACGAGCAGTACTTC
D gene: TRBD2; V gene: TRBV5-4; J gene: TRBJ2-3; clone size: -; CDR3 protein: CASSFGGDTQYF; CDR3 DNA: TGTGCCAGCAGCTTCGGGGGGGATACGCAGTATTTT
D gene: TRBD1; V gene: TRBV10-3; J gene: TRBJ2-2; clone size: -; CDR3 protein: CAISRGQGNTGELFF; CDR3 DNA: TGTGCCATCAGTAGGGGACAGGGGAACACCGGGGAGCTGTTTTTT
D gene: -; V gene: TRBV6-5; J gene: TRBJ1-5; clone size: once; CDR3 protein: CASSYQTNQPQHF; CDR3 DNA: TGTGCCAGCAGTTACCAAACCAATCAGCCCCAGCATTTT
D gene: -; V gene: TRBV6-1; J gene: TRBJ1-2; clone size: -; CDR3 protein: CASSQTGGGYTF; CDR3 DNA: TGTGCCAGCAGTCAGACCGGGGGAGGCTACACCTTC
D gene: -; V gene: TRBV30; J gene: TRBJ2-7; clone size: -; CDR3 protein: CAWSRGPLDYEQYF; CDR3 DNA: TGTGCCTGGAGCCGGGGGCCCCTTGACTACGAGCAGTACTTC
D gene: -; V gene: TRBV7-9; J gene: TRBJ1-5; clone size: medium-sized; CDR3 protein: CASSLVGGQPQHF; CDR3 DNA: TGTGCCAGCAGCTTAGTAGGCGGTCAGCCCCAGCATTTT
D gene: -; V gene: TRBV20-1; J gene: TRBJ1-1; clone size: -; CDR3 protein: CSASGLGVLDTEAFF; CDR3 DNA: TGCAGTGCTAGTGGCTTAGGGGTCCTGGACACTGAAGCTTTCTTT
D gene: -; V gene: TRBV7-2; J gene: TRBJ1-3; clone size: -; CDR3 protein: CASSSSSGNTIYF; CDR3 DNA: TGTGCCAGCAGCTCCTCCTCTGGAAACACCATATATTTT
D gene: -; V gene: TRBV4-2; J gene: TRBJ1-5; clone size: -; CDR3 protein: CASSQDSSGENQPQHF; CDR3 DNA: TGTGCCAGCAGCCAAGATTCTTCAGGAGAAAATCAGCCCCAGCATTTT
D gene: TRBD1; V gene: TRBV19; J gene: TRBJ1-5; clone size: once; CDR3 protein: CASSTRGNLGNQPQHF; CDR3 DNA: TGTGCCAGTAGTACCAGGGGGAACCTTGGCAATCAGCCCCAGCATTTT
D gene: TRBD1; V gene: TRBV7-6; J gene: TRBJ1-2; clone size: -; CDR3 protein: CASSQGQGAVYGYTF; CDR3 DNA: TGTGCCAGCAGCCAAGGACAGGGGGCAGTCTATGGCTACACCTTC
D gene: -; V gene: TRBV7-6; J gene: TRBJ2-3; clone size: -; CDR3 protein: CASSIGLRGDTQYF; CDR3 DNA: TGTGCCAGCAGCATCGGCCTCCGGGGAGATACGCAGTATTTT
D gene: TRBD2; V gene: TRBV30; J gene: TRBJ2-4; clone size: -; CDR3 protein: CAWGGLARNIQYF; CDR3 DNA: TGTGCCTGGGGGGGACTAGCGAGAAACATTCAGTACTTC
D gene: TRBD1; V gene: TRBV12-5; J gene: TRBJ2-1; clone size: once; CDR3 protein: CASGWTGTGNEQFF; CDR3 DNA: TGTGCTAGTGGTTGGACAGGGACGGGGAATGAGCAGTTCTTC
D gene: -; V gene: TRBV6-4; J gene: TRBJ2-1; clone size: -; CDR3 protein: CASSSSHSSYNEQFF; CDR3 DNA: TGTGCCAGCAGTTCGTCTCACTCCTCCTACAATGAGCAGTTCTTC
D gene: -; V gene: TRBV20-1; J gene: TRBJ1-2; clone size: -; CDR3 protein: CSASLDARSNYGYTF; CDR3 DNA: TGCAGTGCTAGTCTGGACGCTAGATCTAACTATGGCTACACCTTC
D gene: -; V gene: TRBV21-1; J gene: TRBJ1-1; clone size: -; CDR3 protein: CASSKLGGRNTEAFF; CDR3 DNA: TGTGCCAGCAGCAAACTAGGGGGAAGGAACACTGAAGCTTTCTTT
D gene: TRBD1; V gene: TRBV6-2/TRBV6-3; J gene: TRBJ1-2; clone size: -; CDR3 protein: CASSPGTGPYGYTF; CDR3 DNA: TGTGCCAGCAGCCCCGGGACAGGACCCTATGGCTACACCTTC
D gene: -; V gene: TRBV19; J gene: TRBJ1-4; clone size: -; CDR3 protein: CASSIPGVAEKLFF; CDR3 DNA: TGTGCCAGTAGTATCCCAGGGGTTGCCGAAAAACTGTTTTTT
D gene: -; V gene: TRBV14; J gene: TRBJ2-5; clone size: -; CDR3 protein: CASSQDRTRGTQYF; CDR3 DNA: TGTGCCAGCAGCCAAGACAGGACCAGGGGGACCCAGTACTTC
D gene: -; V gene: TRBV6-4; J gene: TRBJ2-1; clone size: -; CDR3 protein: CASSDGESSYNEQFF; CDR3 DNA: TGTGCCAGCAGTGACGGGGAGAGCTCCTACAATGAGCAGTTCTTC
D gene: TRBD1; V gene: TRBV30; J gene: TRBJ1-2; clone size: medium-sized; CDR3 protein: CAWKRQGAYGYTF; CDR3 DNA: TGTGCCTGGAAAAGACAGGGGGCGTATGGCTACACCTTC
D gene: -; V gene: TRBV19; J gene: TRBJ1-1; clone size: -; CDR3 protein: CASRFQAADTEAFF; CDR3 DNA: TGTGCCAGTAGGTTCCAGGCGGCTGACACTGAAGCTTTCTTT
D gene: TRBD2; V gene: TRBV18; J gene: TRBJ2-1; clone size: -; CDR3 protein: CASSPSGGNEQFF; CDR3 DNA: TGTGCCAGCTCACCGTCGGGGGGCAATGAGCAGTTCTTC
D gene: -; V gene: TRBV21-1; J gene: TRBJ2-7; clone size: -; CDR3 protein: CASSTLANEQYF; CDR3 DNA: TGTGCCAGCAGCACCCTAGCCAACGAGCAGTACTTC
D gene: -; V gene: TRBV19; J gene: TRBJ1-3; clone size: -; CDR3 protein: CATQTGNTIYF; CDR3 DNA: TGTGCCACCCAAACAGGAAACACCATATATTTT
D gene: -; V gene: TRBV7-9; J gene: TRBJ1-2; clone size: -; CDR3 protein: CASSRDNQNYGYTF; CDR3 DNA: TGTGCCAGCAGCCGGGACAACCAAAACTATGGCTACACCTTC
D gene: -; V gene: TRBV15; J gene: TRBJ1-5; clone size: few; CDR3 protein: CATSRVPPDSNQPQHF; CDR3 DNA: TGTGCCACCAGCAGAGTCCCACCCGATAGCAATCAGCCCCAGCATTTT
D gene: -; V gene: TRBV3-1/TRBV3-2; J gene: TRBJ1-3; clone size: -; CDR3 protein: CASSLSSPPSSIYF; CDR3 DNA: TGTGCCAGCAGCCTCAGTTCCCCCCCGTCCTCCATATATTTT
D gene: TRBD1; V gene: TRBV30; J gene: TRBJ1-2; clone size: -; CDR3 protein: CAIDRGRNGYTF; CDR3 DNA: TGTGCCATTGACAGGGGAAGGAATGGCTACACCTTC
D gene: -; V gene: TRBV20-1; J gene: TRBJ1-1; clone size: -; CDR3 protein: CSASPNLNTEAFF; CDR3 DNA: TGCAGTGCTAGTCCCAATTTGAACACTGAAGCTTTCTTT
D gene: TRBD1; V gene: TRBV10-3; J gene: TRBJ1-1; clone size: once; CDR3 protein: CAIRETVIDRAIGTEAFF; CDR3 DNA: TGTGCCATCCGAGAAACGGTGATCGACAGGGCTATCGGCACTGAAGCTTTCTTT
D gene: TRBD1; V gene: TRBV25-1; J gene: TRBJ1-1; clone size: -; CDR3 protein: CASRVAGTGNTEAFF; CDR3 DNA: TGTGCCAGCAGAGTAGCCGGGACAGGGAACACTGAAGCTTTCTTT
D gene: TRBD1; V gene: TRBV19; J gene: TRBJ1-4; clone size: -; CDR3 protein: CASSIRQGTNEKLFF; CDR3 DNA: TGTGCCAGTAGTATTCGACAGGGGACTAATGAAAAACTGTTTTTT
D gene: TRBD2; V gene: TRBV7-3; J gene: TRBJ2-2; clone size: -; CDR3 protein: CASSLYGGDTGELFF; CDR3 DNA: TGTGCCAGCAGCTTATACGGGGGGGACACCGGGGAGCTGTTTTTT
D gene: TRBD1; V gene: TRBV5-1; J gene: TRBJ1-3; clone size: -; CDR3 protein: CASSLGTGGSTIYF; CDR3 DNA: TGCGCCAGCAGCTTGGGGACAGGGGGGTCCACCATATATTTT
D gene: -; V gene: TRBV5-8; J gene: TRBJ1-1; clone size: -; CDR3 protein: CASSLGTGMDTEAFF; CDR3 DNA: TGTGCCAGCAGCTTAGGTACAGGGATGGACACTGAAGCTTTCTTT
D gene: -; V gene: TRBV4-2; J gene: TRBJ2-1; clone size: -; CDR3 protein: CASSQDRLGRSNEQFF; CDR3 DNA: TGTGCCAGCAGCCAAGATCGTCTAGGCAGATCCAATGAGCAGTTCTTC
D gene: -; V gene: TRBV5-6; J gene: TRBJ1-1; clone size: -; CDR3 protein: CASSLGGRNTEAFF; CDR3 DNA: TGTGCCAGCAGCTTGGGTGGCAGGAACACTGAAGCTTTCTTT
D gene: -; V gene: TRBV18; J gene: TRBJ2-5; clone size: -; CDR3 protein: CASSPRKTQETQYF; CDR3 DNA: TGTGCCAGCTCACCACGAAAGACCCAAGAGACCCAGTACTTC
D gene: -; V gene: TRBV7-9; J gene: TRBJ1-4; clone size: few; CDR3 protein: CASSLGAGATNEKLFF; CDR3 DNA: TGTGCCAGCAGCTTAGGGGCTGGGGCTACAAATGAAAAACTGTTTTTT
D gene: -; V gene: TRBV7-2; J gene: TRBJ1-5; clone size: -; CDR3 protein: CASSLDPNQPQHF; CDR3 DNA: TGTGCCAGCAGCTTAGACCCCAATCAGCCCCAGCATTTT
D gene: -; V gene: TRBV24-1; J gene: TRBJ1-1; clone size: -; CDR3 protein: CATSAGSNTEAFF; CDR3 DNA: TGTGCCACCAGTGCGGGCAGCAACACTGAAGCTTTCTTT
D gene: -; V gene: TRBV2; J gene: TRBJ2-3; clone size: -; CDR3 protein: CASIAGGRTDTQYF; CDR3 DNA: TGTGCCAGCATAGCCGGGGGGCGCACAGATACGCAGTATTTT